The present entry profiles one TCR beta chain with its context. Generated by immunoSEQ multiplex PCR, the TCRdb table keeps only in-frame clones and is missing some. This sample has tens of thousands of clones, with about 87% found just once. The data derive from a study of control samples from healthy donors and cancer patients. V was pared by 1 base and J by 4 bases, with 4 bases between. The CDR3 is made up of 12 amino acids. V is TRBV12-3 or TRBV12-4 and J is TRBJ1-1; D uncertain. The sequenced material came from blood. This receptor was identified in a woman aged 70-85 years in good health. The CDR3 coding sequence is TGTGCCAGCAGTTTAGGTCCCACTGAAGCTTTCTTT. It yields the protein CASSLGPTEAFF.